This note documents a single T cell receptor (beta chain) sequence. After removal of 5 bases from V and 3 bases from J, the junction contained 8 bases not matched to a gene. Germline V gene data show CDR1 as LNHDA and CDR2 as SQIVND (reference sequence). The CDR3 is 16 residues long. The sample originates from a study of blood T cell repertoires in COVID-19. Looking at the study overall: PBMCs, B-cell-depleted T cells, or T cells were the source of the cDNA or gDNA that made up the material.

Profiled with immunoSEQ multiplex PCR; TCRdb holds only in-frame clones, not every one. Among about 330,000 clones listed, approximately 89% were seen once. The sequenced sample was PBMCs or T cells enriched from blood (not recorded which). This TCR was sampled from a woman aged 30 to 39 who had recovered from COVID-19. V and J are TRBV19 and TRBJ1-4; 8 nucleotides line up with TRBD1. Here the CDR3 reads CASSSRQGKPNEKLFF. For the CDR3, the DNA is TGTGCCAGTAGTTCCCGACAGGGGAAGCCTAATGAAAAACTGTTTTTT. Full variable domain (outside the CDR3, taken from reference TRBV19 and TRBJ1-4): DGGITQSPKYLFRKEGQNVTLSCEQNLNHDAMYWYRQDPGQGLRLIYYSQIVNDFQKGDIAEGYSVSREKKESFPLTVTSAQKNPTAFYLCASSSRQGKPNEKLFFGSGTQLSVL.